This TCR beta chain was retrieved from a study of follicular helper T cells after annual influenza vaccination. For the study at large: Sampling occurred days 0, 7 and 28 after each influenza vaccination. For some subjects, blood spans the 2013-2014, 2014-2015 and 2015-2016 annual vaccinations.

Time point given: 2015-2016 season, pre-vaccination. Adults received seasonal inactivated influenza vaccine, with sorted blood CD4 subsets sequenced before and after. Between about 40 and 100 mL of blood was drawn per time point. Germline lookup yields CDR1 SGHRS and CDR2 YFSETQ. J lost 5 bases, V lost 4 bases, and 4 bases had no gene match. The CDR3 runs to 14 residues. Clones were sequenced by immunoSEQ multiplex PCR, and TCRdb holds only the in-frame ones, with some missing. The sample carries 9,500 to 12,000 clones, over 70% recorded once. Source: CXCR5+ CD38- circulating T follicular helper cells from blood, taken on the day of influenza vaccination. Regarding subset: circulating Tfh, non-naive CD4+CXCR5+PD-1+ (ICOS+CD38+ or ICOS-CD38-). J is TRBJ1-2 and V is TRBV5-1, with 11 bases aligning to TRBD1. This receptor was obtained from an adult who received the influenza vaccine. The CDR3 region has the DNA TGCGCCAGCAGCCGCGGGACAGGGGGTTATGGCTACACCTTC. Amino acids: CASSRGTGGYGYTF.